The 9 T cell receptor beta chains below were found in one sample sequenced in a study of cytomegalovirus exposure and HLA in healthy donors. The PCR was carried out with 60 Vbeta primers and 13 Jbeta primers. The repertoire was sequenced with immunoSEQ multiplex PCR; TCRdb's copy has only in-frame clones and lacks some. In the table there are around 120,000 clones, around 80% of which are singletons. The sample comprised PBMCs. The receptors stem from a human donor in good health.

V is TRBV9 and J is TRBJ1-2; 7 bases line up with TRBD1. The junction had 4 bases not matched to a gene; V was cut back by 4 bases and J by 4 bases. Germline values: CDR1 SGDLS, CDR2 YYNGEE. The CDR3 spans 13 residues. CDR3 DNA sequence: TGTGCCAGCAGCTCAACAGGGGCCTATGGCTACACCTTC. Its protein is CASSSTGAYGYTF. Supplemented by reference TRBV9 and TRBJ1-2, the full variable domain reads DSGVTQTPKHLITATGQRVTLRCSPRSGDLSVYWYQQSLDQGLQFLIQYYNGEERAKGNILERFSAQQFPDLHSELNLSSLELGDSALYFCASSSTGAYGYTFGSGTRLTVV.

In this sample, this clone turned up a few times. The V call is TRBV4-1, the J call TRBJ2-2, with 7 nucleotides matching TRBD2. There are 15 residues in the CDR3. CDR1 is MGHRA, CDR2 YSYEKL, per germline. V shed 8 bases, J shed 5 bases, and the junction held 11 bases outside the gene matches. The CDR3 bases are TGCGCCAGCGGGCTAGCGGTACTCCTAACCGGGGAGCTGTTTTTT. Protein sequence: CASGLAVLLTGELFF.

V and J are TRBV7-9 and TRBJ1-1, with 9 bases matching TRBD1. The CDR3 runs to 15 residues. Germline V gene lookup returns CDR1 SEHNR and CDR2 FQNEAQ (reference sequence). Trimming removed 4 bases from V and 4 bases from J; junction bases left unmatched: 7. CDR3 in DNA: TGTGCCAGCAGCTCGAACAGGGGGCCGGGCACTGAAGCTTTCTTT. It translates to CASSSNRGPGTEAFF.

This clone was found once. This sequence joins TRBV28 and TRBJ2-7; 9 nucleotides agree with TRBD2. With V trimmed by 0 bases and J by 5 bases, 5 bases remained unmatched. The CDR3 sequence is 15 residues long. Per germline, CDR1 MDHEN and CDR2 SYDVKM. CDR3 in DNA: TGTGCCAGCAGTTTATGGGGACTAGCCCCCAACGAGCAGTACTTC. As protein: CASSLWGLAPNEQYF.

The chain joins TRBV9 to TRBJ2-5, with a tentative D call TRBD2 (6 bases). The CDR3 contains 15 residues. Germline lookup yields CDR1 SGDLS and CDR2 YYNGEE. Trimming took off 0 bases at V and 5 bases at J, with 14 bases between the two ends. The CDR3 region has the DNA TGTGCCAGCAGCGTAGGTATTGCTAGCGAGGAGACCCAGTACTTC. Translation: CASSVGIASEETQYF.

V gene TRBV19 combines with J gene TRBJ1-5; TRBD1 matches at 9 bases. CDR3 length equals 19 residues. Germline values: CDR1 LNHDA, CDR2 SQIVND (reference sequence). J lost 0 bases, V lost 2 bases, and 11 bases had no gene match. CDR3 in amino acids: CASSISGTGSTYSNQPQHF. For the CDR3, the DNA is TGTGCCAGTAGTATATCCGGGACAGGGAGTACGTATAGCAATCAGCCCCAGCATTTT.

J is TRBJ2-3 and V is TRBV19, with D unclear. Trimming shortened V by 0 bases and J by 6 bases, and 13 bases separated the two germline ends. This CDR3 spans 15 amino acids. Germline V gene lookup returns CDR1 LNHDA and CDR2 SQIVND (reference sequence). CDR3 sequence: CASSIDTVTGDTQYF. CDR3 DNA: TGTGCCAGTAGTATAGATACTGTGACCGGGGATACGCAGTATTTT.

V is TRBV7-9 and J is TRBJ1-1, with 7 nucleotides matching TRBD1. The CDR3 spans 13 residues. Germline values: CDR1 SEHNR, CDR2 FQNEAQ (reference sequence). Germline trimming cut 4 bases from V and 5 bases from J; bases unmatched to any gene: 4. The CDR3 region is CASSSPGGTEAFF. The CDR3 bases are TGTGCCAGCAGCTCGCCAGGGGGGACTGAAGCTTTCTTT.

The J gene is TRBJ1-2, the V gene TRBV6-5; possibly TRBD1 for D (5 bases). Trimming shortened V by 4 bases and J by 4 bases, and 13 bases separated the two germline ends. Germline CDR1 and CDR2: MNHEY and SVGAGI. The CDR3 contains 14 residues. The CDR3 region has the DNA TGTGCCAGCAGTTCAGCCAGGGTACGCTATGGCTACACCTTC. Amino acid sequence: CASSSARVRYGYTF.